A selection of T cell receptor beta chains follows, all from one sample in a study of T cell changes during pregnancy in multiple sclerosis. The table came from immunoSEQ multiplex PCR; TCRdb's copy has only in-frame clones and leaves some out. The sample gives fewer than 55,000 clones, 85% to 90% of which show up once; around 5.6% is in the top ten. The specimen was CD8+ T cells from peripheral blood mononuclear cells, collected after pregnancy. The receptors shown here come from a female donor in good health, enrolled as a control in a pregnancy study. Both conserved end residues are part of each CDR3. Fields, in order: J gene, clone size, D gene, V gene, CDR3 DNA, CDR3 protein. A D gene is named only where the DNA matches it firmly. The listing skips clone size in some rows; elsewhere it reads once, few, many or a size class.

J gene: TRBJ1-6; clone size: -; D gene: -; V gene: TRBV5-8; CDR3 DNA: TGTGCCAGCAGCGGTGGCGTGGAGGGATATTCACCCCTCCACTTT; CDR3 protein: CASSGGVEGYSPLHF
J gene: TRBJ2-2; clone size: -; D gene: -; V gene: TRBV4-2; CDR3 DNA: TGTGCCAGCAGCCAACCCACAAGAACCGGGGAGCTGTTTTTT; CDR3 protein: CASSQPTRTGELFF
J gene: TRBJ1-2; clone size: -; D gene: -; V gene: TRBV9; CDR3 DNA: TGTGCCAGCAGCGTAGAGAACAGGTGGGGTGGCTACACCTTC; CDR3 protein: CASSVENRWGGYTF
J gene: TRBJ2-5; clone size: -; D gene: TRBD1; V gene: TRBV7-8; CDR3 DNA: TGTGCCAGCAGCGAAAGGCCAGACAGGGGAGAGGAGACCCAGTACTTC; CDR3 protein: CASSERPDRGEETQYF
J gene: TRBJ1-6; clone size: once; D gene: -; V gene: TRBV27; CDR3 DNA: TGTGCCAGCAGTTTACAGTATAATTCACCCCTCCACTTT; CDR3 protein: CASSLQYNSPLHF
J gene: TRBJ1-2; clone size: -; D gene: -; V gene: TRBV4-3; CDR3 DNA: TGCGCCAGCAGCCAAGATTCGGGTGTGGGCTATGGCTACACCTTC; CDR3 protein: CASSQDSGVGYGYTF
J gene: TRBJ2-7; clone size: -; D gene: -; V gene: TRBV28; CDR3 DNA: TGTGCCAGCAGTTCCCAGGTCCGGACTGGGCTCTACGAGCAGTACTTC; CDR3 protein: CASSSQVRTGLYEQYF
J gene: TRBJ2-7; clone size: -; D gene: -; V gene: TRBV5-6; CDR3 DNA: TGTGCCAGCAGCTTGGACGGCTCCTACGAGCAGTACTTC; CDR3 protein: CASSLDGSYEQYF
J gene: TRBJ1-1; clone size: -; D gene: -; V gene: TRBV23-1; CDR3 DNA: TGCGCCAGCAGTCCCGGACAGACGCCTCCACCAGCTTTCTTT; CDR3 protein: CASSPGQTPPPAFF
J gene: TRBJ2-1; clone size: -; D gene: TRBD2; V gene: TRBV27; CDR3 DNA: TGTGCCAGCAGTTTATATAGGACTAGGACCTACAATGAGCAGTTCTTC; CDR3 protein: CASSLYRTRTYNEQFF
J gene: TRBJ2-7; clone size: -; D gene: -; V gene: TRBV11-2; CDR3 DNA: TGTGCCAGCAGCTTAGAGGGGGCAGGGGGGCCCTACGAGCAGTACTTC; CDR3 protein: CASSLEGAGGPYEQYF
J gene: TRBJ2-7; clone size: -; D gene: TRBD2; V gene: TRBV15; CDR3 DNA: TGTGCCACCAGTCCTAGCGGGCTGAGGGAGCAGTACTTC; CDR3 protein: CATSPSGLREQYF
J gene: TRBJ1-2; clone size: -; D gene: TRBD1; V gene: TRBV9; CDR3 DNA: TGTGCCAGCGGAGGGACAGCTTATGGCTACACCTTC; CDR3 protein: CASGGTAYGYTF
J gene: TRBJ1-4; clone size: -; D gene: -; V gene: TRBV10-2; CDR3 DNA: TGCGCCAGCGGGATCGCGGGGGCAACTAATGAAAAACTGTTTTTT; CDR3 protein: CASGIAGATNEKLFF
J gene: TRBJ1-5; clone size: -; D gene: -; V gene: TRBV10-3; CDR3 DNA: TGTGCCATCAGTGAGGGGAGAAATAGCAATCAGCCCCAGCATTTT; CDR3 protein: CAISEGRNSNQPQHF
J gene: TRBJ1-1; clone size: once; D gene: TRBD1; V gene: TRBV13; CDR3 DNA: TGTGCCAGCAGCCGCGCTACAGGGGGGAACACTGAAGCTTTCTTT; CDR3 protein: CASSRATGGNTEAFF
J gene: TRBJ2-7; clone size: -; D gene: -; V gene: TRBV11-2; CDR3 DNA: TGTGCCAGCAGCTTAGTGTTACTAGCCTACGAGCAGTACTTC; CDR3 protein: CASSLVLLAYEQYF
J gene: TRBJ2-3; clone size: -; D gene: TRBD2; V gene: TRBV11-2; CDR3 DNA: TGTGCCAGCAGCTCTCTAGCGGGGGGCAGCACAGATACGCAGTATTTT; CDR3 protein: CASSSLAGGSTDTQYF
J gene: TRBJ1-3; clone size: -; D gene: -; V gene: TRBV5-6; CDR3 DNA: TGTGCCAGCAGCTTGGGGACAGTCACTGGGAACACCATATATTTT; CDR3 protein: CASSLGTVTGNTIYF
J gene: TRBJ1-6; clone size: -; D gene: -; V gene: TRBV6-5; CDR3 DNA: TGTGCCAGCACAATCGGGGACTTTAATTCACCCCTCCACTTT; CDR3 protein: CASTIGDFNSPLHF
J gene: TRBJ1-2; clone size: -; D gene: TRBD1; V gene: TRBV7-9; CDR3 DNA: TGTGCCAGCAGCCCTCCTGGACAGGGAGTTTATGGCTACACCTTC; CDR3 protein: CASSPPGQGVYGYTF